This paragraph covers one T cell receptor beta chain sequence. The entry originates in a study of blood T cell repertoires in COVID-19. Here immunoSEQ multiplex PCR was the method, and the copy in TCRdb shows in-frame clones only, minus some. The sample shows some 80,000 clones, approximately 85% of them seen only once. The V gene's germline CDR1 is ENHRY and CDR2 SYGVKD. This CDR3 spans 12 amino acids. Trimming left V 4 bases short and J 1 base short, with 4 bases between. Sequenced sample: peripheral blood. This chain links TRBV10-3 with TRBJ2-5, with no clear D. This sequence was found in a woman of 80 years or more with active or convalescent COVID-19. This chain's CDR3 is CAISAGQETQYF. The DNA of the CDR3 is TGTGCCATCAGTGCAGGCCAAGAGACCCAGTACTTC.